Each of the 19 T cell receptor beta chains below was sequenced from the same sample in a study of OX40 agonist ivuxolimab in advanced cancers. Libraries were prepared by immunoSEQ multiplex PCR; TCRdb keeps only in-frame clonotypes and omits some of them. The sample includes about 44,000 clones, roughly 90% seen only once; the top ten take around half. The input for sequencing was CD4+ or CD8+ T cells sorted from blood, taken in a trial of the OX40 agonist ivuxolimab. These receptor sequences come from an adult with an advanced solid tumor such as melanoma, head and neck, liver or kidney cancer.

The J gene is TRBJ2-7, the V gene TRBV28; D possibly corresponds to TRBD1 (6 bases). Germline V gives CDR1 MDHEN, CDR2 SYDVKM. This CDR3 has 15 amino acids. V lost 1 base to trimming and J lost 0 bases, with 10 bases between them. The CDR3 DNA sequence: TGTGCCAGCAGTTTATTGGGACAAACCTCCTACGAGCAGTACTTC. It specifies CASSLLGQTSYEQYF.

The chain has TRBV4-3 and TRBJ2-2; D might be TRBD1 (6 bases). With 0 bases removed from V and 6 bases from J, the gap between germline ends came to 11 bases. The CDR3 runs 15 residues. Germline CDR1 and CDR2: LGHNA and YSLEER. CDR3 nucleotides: TGCGCCAGCAGCCAAGATGGGCAGGGGCCCGGGGAGCTGTTTTTT. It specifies CASSQDGQGPGELFF.

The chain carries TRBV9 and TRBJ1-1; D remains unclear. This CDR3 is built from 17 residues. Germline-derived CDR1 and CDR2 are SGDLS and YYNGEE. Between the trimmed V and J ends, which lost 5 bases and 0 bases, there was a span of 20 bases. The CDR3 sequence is CASRDLGSAGLNTEAFF. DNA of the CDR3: TGTGCCAGCAGGGACCTAGGGTCCGCGGGGTTGAACACTGAAGCTTTCTTT.

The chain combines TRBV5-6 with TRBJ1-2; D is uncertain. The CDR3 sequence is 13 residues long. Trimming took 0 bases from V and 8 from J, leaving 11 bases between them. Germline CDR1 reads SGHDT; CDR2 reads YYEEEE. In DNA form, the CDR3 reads TGTGCCAGCAGCTTGGTAGACTCCTGGGGCTACACCTTC. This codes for CASSLVDSWGYTF.

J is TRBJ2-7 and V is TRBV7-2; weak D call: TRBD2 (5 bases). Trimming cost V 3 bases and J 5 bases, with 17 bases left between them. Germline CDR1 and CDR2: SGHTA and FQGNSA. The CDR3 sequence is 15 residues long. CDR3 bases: TGTGCCAGCAGCTTGGCCGGGAATGGAGTCAACGAGCAGTACTTC. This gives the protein CASSLAGNGVNEQYF.

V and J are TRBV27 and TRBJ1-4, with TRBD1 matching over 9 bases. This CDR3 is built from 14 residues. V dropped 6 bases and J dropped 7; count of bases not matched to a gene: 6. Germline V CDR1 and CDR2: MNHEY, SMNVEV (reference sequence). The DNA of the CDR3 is TGTGCCAGCAGCCAGGGACAGGGAACTGAAAAACTGTTTTTT. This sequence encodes CASSQGQGTEKLFF.

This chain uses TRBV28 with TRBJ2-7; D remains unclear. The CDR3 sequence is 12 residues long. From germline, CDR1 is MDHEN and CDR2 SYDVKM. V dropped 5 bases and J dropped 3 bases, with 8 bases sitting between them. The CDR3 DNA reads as TGTGCCAGCAGTCCCTTCATCTACGAGCAGTACTTC. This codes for CASSPFIYEQYF.

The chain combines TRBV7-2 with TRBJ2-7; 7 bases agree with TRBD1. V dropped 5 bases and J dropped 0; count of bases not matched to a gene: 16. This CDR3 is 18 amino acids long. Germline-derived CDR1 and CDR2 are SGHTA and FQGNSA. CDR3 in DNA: TGTGCCAGCAGCCTGTTTGGCCATACAGGGGATAGCTCCTACGAGCAGTACTTC. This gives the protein CASSLFGHTGDSSYEQYF.

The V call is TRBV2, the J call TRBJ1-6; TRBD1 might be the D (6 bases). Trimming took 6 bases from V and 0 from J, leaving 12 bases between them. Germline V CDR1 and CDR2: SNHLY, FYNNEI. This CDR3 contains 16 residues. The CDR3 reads CASSDTGSSYNSPLHF. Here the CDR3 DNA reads TGTGCCAGCAGCGATACAGGGAGCTCCTATAATTCACCCCTCCACTTT.

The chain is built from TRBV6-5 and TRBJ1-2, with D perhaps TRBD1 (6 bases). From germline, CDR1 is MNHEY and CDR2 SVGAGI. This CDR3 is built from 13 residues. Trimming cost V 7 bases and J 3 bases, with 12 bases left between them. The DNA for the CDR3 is TGTGCCAGCACGGACAGAATTGACTATGGCTACACCTTC. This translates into CASTDRIDYGYTF.

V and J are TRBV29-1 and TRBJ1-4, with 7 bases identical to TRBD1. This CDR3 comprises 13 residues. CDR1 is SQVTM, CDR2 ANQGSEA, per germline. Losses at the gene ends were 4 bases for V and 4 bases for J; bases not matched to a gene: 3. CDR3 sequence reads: CSVGDSFNEKLFF. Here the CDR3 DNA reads TGCAGCGTTGGGGACAGCTTTAATGAAAAACTGTTTTTT.

CDR3: CASSPPGQGYYGYTF. Here the CDR3 DNA reads TGTGCCAGCAGCCCACCGGGACAGGGTTATTATGGCTACACCTTC. The chain combines TRBV7-9 with TRBJ1-2; 9 positions agree with TRBD1. This CDR3 is built from 15 residues. V shed 5 bases and J 5 bases; nucleotides not matched to a gene: 9. The germline CDR1 and CDR2 sequences are SEHNR and FQNEAQ (reference sequence).

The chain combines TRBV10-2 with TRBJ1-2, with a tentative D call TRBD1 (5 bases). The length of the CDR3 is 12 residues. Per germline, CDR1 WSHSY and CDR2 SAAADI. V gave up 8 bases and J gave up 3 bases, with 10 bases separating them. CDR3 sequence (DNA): TGCGCCAGCCAGGGCTTTGACTATGGCTACACCTTC. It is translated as CASQGFDYGYTF.

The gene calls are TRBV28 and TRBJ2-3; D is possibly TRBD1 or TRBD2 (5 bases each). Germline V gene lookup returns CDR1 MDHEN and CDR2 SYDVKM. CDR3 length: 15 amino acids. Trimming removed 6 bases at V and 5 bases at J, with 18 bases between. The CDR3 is CASRALGGGGDTQYF. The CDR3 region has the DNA TGTGCCAGCAGGGCCCTTGGGGGTGGGGGAGATACGCAGTATTTT.

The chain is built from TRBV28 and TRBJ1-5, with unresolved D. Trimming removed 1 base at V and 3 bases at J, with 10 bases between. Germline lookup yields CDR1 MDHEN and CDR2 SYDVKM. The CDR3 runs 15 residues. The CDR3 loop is CASSLLEGNNQPQHF. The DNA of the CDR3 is TGTGCCAGCAGTTTATTAGAAGGGAACAATCAGCCCCAGCATTTT.

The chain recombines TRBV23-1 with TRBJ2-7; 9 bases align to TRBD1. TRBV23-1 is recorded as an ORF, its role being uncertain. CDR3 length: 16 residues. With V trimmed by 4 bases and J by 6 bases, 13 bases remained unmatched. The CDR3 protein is CASSPRGTGTVCEQYF. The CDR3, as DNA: TGCGCCAGCAGTCCCCGCGGGACAGGGACTGTATGCGAGCAGTACTTC.

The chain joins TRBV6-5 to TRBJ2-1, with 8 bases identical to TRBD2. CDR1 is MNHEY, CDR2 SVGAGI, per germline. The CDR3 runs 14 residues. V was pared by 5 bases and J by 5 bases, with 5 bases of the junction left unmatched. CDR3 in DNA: TGTGCCAGCAGTATTGGACTAGCCCACAATGAGCAGTTCTTC. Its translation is CASSIGLAHNEQFF.

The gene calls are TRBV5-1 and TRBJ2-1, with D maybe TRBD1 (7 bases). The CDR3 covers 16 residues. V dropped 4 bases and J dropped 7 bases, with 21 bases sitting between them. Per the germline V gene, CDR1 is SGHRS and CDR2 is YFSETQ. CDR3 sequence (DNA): TGCGCCAGCAGCCCCTATAAAGGAGGGGGCTGGAATGAGCAGTTCTTC. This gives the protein CASSPYKGGGWNEQFF.

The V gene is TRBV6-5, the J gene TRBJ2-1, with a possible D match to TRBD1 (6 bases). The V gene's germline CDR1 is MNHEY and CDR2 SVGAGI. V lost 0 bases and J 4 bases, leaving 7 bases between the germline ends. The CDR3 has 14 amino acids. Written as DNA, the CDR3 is TGTGCCAGCAGTTACTCGGACAGTTACAATGAGCAGTTCTTC. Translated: CASSYSDSYNEQFF.